The 6 T cell receptor beta chains given below trace back to one sample, sequenced in a study of shared clonotypes between healthy human individuals. Repertoires were generated with immunoSEQ multiplex PCR, while TCRdb's copy carries only in-frame clones and drops some. The data contain 2 million to 2.5 million clones, roughly 93% of them singletons. The sequenced sample was naive CD4+ T cells from PBMCs. Described subset: CD45RA+ positively selected. These receptors originate from a man in his late teens or twenties in good health. Some clones in this sample may be carry-over from other donors' samples.

The chain recombines TRBV30 with TRBJ1-1; the D gene is possibly TRBD1 (5 bases). The germline V gene has CDR1 GTSNPN and CDR2 SVGIG (reference sequence). This CDR3 comprises 12 residues. The ends were cut back, 5 bases at V and 6 bases at J, with 13 bases in the middle. CDR3 nucleotide sequence: TGTGCCTGGGGGGGAGGACACCCTGAAGCTTTCTTT. Protein product: CAWGGGHPEAFF.

The CDR3 spells CASSPAVLAKNIQYF. The CDR3 DNA reads TGTGCCAGCAGCCCAGCAGTACTAGCCAAAAACATTCAGTACTTC. The genes are TRBV7-8 and TRBJ2-4, with D unresolved. V shed 5 bases and J shed 0 bases, with 11 bases lying between them. The CDR3 has 15 residues. CDR1 and CDR2 (germline): SGHVS, FQNEAQ. The whole variable domain, filled in from reference TRBV7-8 and TRBJ2-4, reads GAGVSQSPRYKVAKRGQDVALRCDPISGHVSLFWYQQALGQGPEFLTYFQNEAQLDKSGLPSDRFFAERPEGSVSTLKIQRTQQEDSAVYLCASSPAVLAKNIQYFGAGTRLSVL.

The CDR3 spells CASSQSWTDDDYGYTF. CDR3 DNA: TGTGCCAGCAGTCAAAGCTGGACGGACGACGATTATGGCTACACCTTC. The chain joins TRBV25-1 to TRBJ1-2; D remains ambiguous. The CDR3 length is 16 residues. Trimming pared 5 bases from V and 5 bases from J, leaving 21 bases between. The germline V gene has CDR1 MGHDK and CDR2 SYGVNS.

The chain uses TRBV7-9 and TRBJ2-1; 7 nucleotides agree with TRBD2. This CDR3 has 14 residues. The junction had 17 bases not matched to a gene; V was cut back by 8 bases and J by 13 bases. Germline loops: CDR1 SEHNR, CDR2 FQNEAQ (reference sequence). The CDR3 loop is CASALREFIANQFF. CDR3 bases: TGTGCCAGCGCCTTGCGGGAGTTTATAGCCAATCAGTTCTTC.

The V call is TRBV5-1, the J call TRBJ2-1; D is ambiguous. Germline V lookup: CDR1 SGHRS, CDR2 YFSETQ. The ends were cut back, 1 base at V and 8 bases at J, with 7 bases in the middle. CDR3 length equals 12 residues. The CDR3 DNA follows: TGCGCCAGCAGCTTGTCGGGTCATGAGCAGTTCTTC. Its protein is CASSLSGHEQFF.

The CDR3 bases are TGTGCCAGCAGGAAACGGGAGGGCACCTACAATGAGCAGTTCTTC. Its protein is CASRKREGTYNEQFF. The J gene is TRBJ2-1, the V gene TRBV7-2, with 8 bases lining up with TRBD2. The CDR3 contains 15 residues. Germline V CDR1 and CDR2: SGHTA, FQGNSA. The ends lost 6 bases at V and 2 bases at J; junction bases unmatched: 6.